This T cell receptor (beta chain) was captured by sequencing in a study of radiotherapy plus CTLA-4 blockade in lung cancer. TCRdb's table, derived via immunoSEQ multiplex PCR, lists solely in-frame clones and lacks some. The table lists some 100,000 clones, under 85% of them singletons. J was trimmed by 1 base and V by 3 bases; bases with no gene match: 6. This CDR3 has 16 residues. Germline values: CDR1 SGHRS, CDR2 YFSETQ. Chemo-refractory metastatic non-small-cell lung cancer patients received focal radiation with ipilimumab CTLA-4 blockade. As concerns this clone: The antigen remains unidentified.

Whole-study results and caveats: It was early blood T cell clone dynamics, with interferon-beta, that reportedly best predicted response.

The sequenced sample was peripheral blood, obtained from a patient treated with radiotherapy plus ipilimumab. The rearrangement uses TRBV5-1 and TRBJ2-2; the match to TRBD1 covers 7 bases. The receptor's source is a human donor with non-small cell lung cancer that progressed on radiotherapy plus ipilimumab. In DNA, the CDR3 is TGCGCCAGCAGCTCAGGGGGTTTTGGGAACACCGGGGAGCTGTTTTTT. Its translation is CASSSGGFGNTGELFF. The variable domain in full, completed from reference TRBV5-1 and TRBJ2-2, reads KAGVTQTPRYLIKTRGQQVTLSCSPISGHRSVSWYQQTPGQGLQFLFEYFSETQRNKGNFPGRFSGRQFSNSRSEMNVSTLELGDSALYLCASSSGGFGNTGELFFGEGSRLTVL.